These 7 T cell receptor beta chains were sequenced from one sample in a study of shared clonotypes between healthy human individuals. Using immunoSEQ multiplex PCR, the repertoire was profiled, and TCRdb retains in-frame clones only, with some absent. The data show hundreds of thousands of clones, 73% seen once. The sample was memory CD4+ T cells sorted from blood. Regarding subset: CD45RA-negative fraction. These receptors were obtained from a man between 25 and 39 years old in good health.

The chain is built from TRBV5-4 and TRBJ2-3; D perhaps matches TRBD2 (6 bases). The V end lost 7 bases, the J end lost 3 bases, and 18 bases lay between the germline ends. The CDR3 covers 15 residues. The germline gives CDR1 SGHNT, CDR2 YYREEE (reference sequence). DNA for the CDR3: TGTGCCAGCGGGCCGTCCCGCGGGACTACAGATACGCAGTATTTT. This gives the protein CASGPSRGTTDTQYF.

The rearrangement uses TRBV6-6 and TRBJ2-1; perhaps TRBD2 as D (5 bases). The CDR3 runs to 14 residues. Germline V gene data show CDR1 as MNHNY and CDR2 as SVGAGI (reference sequence). Trimming cost V 7 bases and J 0 bases, with 10 bases left between them. The CDR3 spells CASNGVSSYNEQFF. In DNA, the CDR3 is TGTGCCAGCAACGGGGTCAGCTCCTACAATGAGCAGTTCTTC.

In its sample, this clone was seen once. CDR3 in amino acids: CASSESGSGNTIYF. CDR3 nucleotide sequence: TGCGCCAGCAGTGAGTCAGGGTCTGGAAACACCATATATTTT. The rearrangement uses TRBV10-1 and TRBJ1-3; unclear D gene. The CDR3 is 14 amino acids. Trimming stripped 0 bases from V and 1 base from J, with 4 bases between. The germline CDR1 and CDR2 sequences are WNHNN and SYGVQD (reference sequence).

This clone was observed a handful of times. This rearrangement joins TRBV30 to TRBJ2-7, with D perhaps matching TRBD1 (5 bases). The CDR3 loop spans 12 amino acids. Germline V lookup: CDR1 GTSNPN, CDR2 SVGIG (reference sequence). V lost 3 bases to trimming and J lost 9 bases, with 15 bases between them. The CDR3 protein is CAWSKRTQGQYF. CDR3 coding DNA: TGTGCCTGGAGCAAAAGGACACAAGGGCAGTACTTC.

This clone occurred a few times. The chain employs TRBV2 and TRBJ1-5, with 8 bases identical to TRBD1. With V trimmed by 6 bases and J by 5 bases, 9 bases remained unmatched. This CDR3 spans 15 amino acids. Germline CDR1 and CDR2: SNHLY and FYNNEI. DNA for the CDR3: TGTGCCAGCAGGGCACTGACAGGGGCGGATCAGCCCCAGCATTTT. This codes for CASRALTGADQPQHF.

Note on this clone: Other DNA sequences in this sample translate to the same CDR3. This chain joins TRBV15 and TRBJ2-7, with D perhaps assigned TRBD1 or TRBD2 (5 bases each). CDR3 size: 19 residues. CDR1 LNHNV and CDR2 YYDKDF come from the germline V gene (reference sequence). The V gene lost 1 base and the J gene lost 4 bases, with 26 bases spanning the gap. The CDR3 spells CATSRGLRVGGLKSYEQYF. The CDR3 coding sequence is TGTGCCACCAGCAGAGGCCTAAGGGTTGGGGGTTTAAAGTCTTACGAGCAGTACTTC.

V is TRBV5-1 and J is TRBJ1-1, with 8 bases fitting TRBD1. The CDR3 spans 13 residues. Trimming cost V 4 bases and J 4 bases; bases outside gene matches: 3. The V gene's germline CDR1 is SGHRS and CDR2 YFSETQ. In DNA, the CDR3 is TGCGCCAGCAGCGCCGACAGGGGCACTGAAGCTTTCTTT. Translating it yields CASSADRGTEAFF.